The 16 T cell receptor beta chains in this list originate from one sample, sequenced in a study of metastatic and nonmetastatic thyroid tumors. Patients underwent thyroid surgery, and none had received any treatment before it. TCRdb re-called the PCR reads via MiXCR. The repertoire holds tens of thousands of clones, with roughly 19% as singletons. The material sequenced was blood. These receptors all stem from a female donor with papillary thyroid cancer or a benign thyroid nodule (not recorded which). Some clones in this sample may be carry-over from other donors' samples.

This clone was observed a handful of times. The chain joins TRBV19 to TRBJ2-7; possible D gene TRBD1, 6 bases. CDR1 and CDR2 (germline): LNHDA, SQIVND (reference sequence). Between the trimmed V and J ends, which lost 3 bases and 5 bases, there was a span of 17 bases. The CDR3 runs 15 residues. CDR3 residues: CASSIGAGEMDEQYF. In DNA form, the CDR3 reads TGTGCCAGTAGTATTGGGGCAGGGGAAATGGACGAGCAGTACTTC.

This clone was recorded a few times. The V and J genes are TRBV6-1 and TRBJ2-7; 8 bases line up with TRBD1. The CDR3 is 14 residues long. Germline V gene lookup returns CDR1 MNHNS and CDR2 SASEGT. The junction had 8 bases not matched to a gene; V was cut back by 6 bases and J by 4 bases. The CDR3 reads CASSLDRGQYEQYF. The DNA of the CDR3 is TGTGCCAGCAGCCTAGACAGGGGCCAATACGAGCAGTACTTC.

This clone was recorded a few times. V is TRBV6-1 and J is TRBJ2-7; D tentatively fits TRBD1 or TRBD2 (6 bases each). Per germline, CDR1 MNHNS and CDR2 SASEGT. Trimming pared 9 bases from V and 7 bases from J, leaving 25 bases between. The CDR3 spans 15 residues. In nucleotides, the CDR3 is TGTGCCAGTGGGACAAGCCGGAGGGCCTGGGTTGAGCAGTACTTC. Encoded protein: CASGTSRRAWVEQYF.

This clone occurred many times. This chain connects TRBV7-2 to TRBJ1-1, with D uncertain. The CDR3 is 13 residues long. The germline V gene encodes CDR1 SGHTA and CDR2 FQGNSA. The V gene lost 2 bases and the J gene lost 1 base, with 5 bases spanning the gap. The CDR3 loop reads CASSLFENTEAFF. The DNA of the CDR3 is TGTGCCAGCAGCTTATTCGAGAACACTGAAGCTTTCTTT.

The rearrangement uses TRBV5-1 and TRBJ2-2; 10 positions agree with TRBD1. Germline assignment: CDR1 SGHRS and CDR2 YFSETQ. The V gene end was trimmed by 5 bases and the J gene end by 3 bases; junction bases not matched to a gene: 7. This CDR3 is built from 16 residues. The CDR3 DNA sequence: TGCGCCAGCAGTTCCGCGGGACAGGGGTACACCGGGGAGCTGTTTTTT. Protein: CASSSAGQGYTGELFF.

This clone was seen many times. The rearrangement links TRBV7-9 to TRBJ2-2; D possibly corresponds to TRBD1 (6 bases). V shed 5 bases and J shed 5 bases, with 12 bases lying between them. This CDR3 comprises 14 residues. The germline V gene encodes CDR1 SEHNR and CDR2 FQNEAQ (reference sequence). CDR3 amino acids: CASSTRDTTGELFF. DNA of the CDR3: TGTGCCAGCAGCACCCGGGACACAACCGGGGAGCTGTTTTTT.

The table lists this clone with many counts. The chain is built from TRBV6-2 or TRBV6-3 and TRBJ2-5; TRBD1 agrees at 9 bases. The CDR3 consists of 14 residues. Germline trimming cut 5 bases from V and 2 bases from J; bases unmatched to any gene: 3. Germline CDR1 is MNHEY and CDR2 is SVGEGT. The chain's CDR3 is CASSGGQGQETQYF. CDR3 in DNA: TGTGCCAGCAGTGGGGGACAGGGTCAAGAGACCCAGTACTTC.

This clone was seen more than once but under ten times. The chain has TRBV12-3 or TRBV12-4 and TRBJ2-3, with D perhaps given as TRBD1 or TRBD2 (6 bases each). Trimming took off 2 bases at V and 5 bases at J, with 11 bases between the two ends. The CDR3 covers 14 residues. The CDR3 nucleotides read TGTGCCAGCAGTTTACGGGGGCCGGGAGATACGCAGTATTTT. The encoded protein is CASSLRGPGDTQYF.

This chain connects TRBV20-1 to TRBJ2-7; D may be TRBD1 (5 bases). V was cut by 3 bases and J by 0 bases, with 15 bases left in between. CDR3 size: 15 residues. Germline lookup yields CDR1 DFQATT and CDR2 SNEGSKA (reference sequence). Here the CDR3 DNA reads TGCAGTGCTAGCAGGGATCAGTTTAGCTCCTACGAGCAGTACTTC. It encodes CSASRDQFSSYEQYF.

This clone appeared many times. This chain joins TRBV7-9 and TRBJ1-4; TRBD1 matches at 8 bases. J was trimmed by 2 bases and V by 5 bases; bases with no gene match: 1. CDR1 is SEHNR, CDR2 FQNEAQ, per germline (reference sequence). The CDR3 spans 14 residues. The CDR3 bases are TGTGCCAGCAGCCGGACAGGGACTAATGAAAAACTGTTTTTT. This encodes CASSRTGTNEKLFF. The full variable domain, rest sourced from reference TRBV7-9 and TRBJ1-4, is DTGVSQNPRHKITKRGQNVTFRCDPISEHNRLYWYRQTLGQGPEFLTYFQNEAQLEKSRLLSDRFSAERPKGSFSTLEIQRTEQGDSAMYLCASSRTGTNEKLFFGSGTQLSVL.

This clone was seen repeatedly, ten times or more. The chain carries TRBV27 and TRBJ2-1, with D tentatively TRBD2 (6 bases). V was cut by 8 bases and J by 5 bases, with 16 bases left in between. Germline-derived CDR1 and CDR2 are MNHEY and SMNVEV (reference sequence). The CDR3 is 14 residues long. DNA of the CDR3: TGTGCCAGCTCGGGGGAACCACCCCACAATGAGCAGTTCTTC. Translation gives CASSGEPPHNEQFF.

This clone was seen at least ten times. This chain uses TRBV5-1 with TRBJ2-2, with D possibly being TRBD1 (6 bases). The CDR3 covers 15 residues. V was trimmed by 4 bases and J by 2 bases, leaving 12 bases between them. From germline, CDR1 is SGHRS and CDR2 YFSETQ. CDR3 bases: TGCGCCAGCAGCCCGAGGACAGATAACACCGGGGAGCTGTTTTTT. It specifies CASSPRTDNTGELFF.

The table lists this clone with many counts. This rearrangement joins TRBV6-2 or TRBV6-3 to TRBJ2-3, with unresolved D. CDR3 size: 12 residues. CDR1 is MNHEY, CDR2 SVGEGT, per germline. Deletions cut 8 bases from V and 2 bases from J, with 8 bases between. The CDR3: CASSDTTDTQYF. As DNA, the CDR3 is TGTGCCAGCTCCGACACCACAGATACGCAGTATTTT.

Many counts were recorded for this clone. This chain joins TRBV7-2 and TRBJ2-1, with a possible D match to TRBD1 (6 bases). Germline-derived CDR1 and CDR2 are SGHTA and FQGNSA. This CDR3 region has 15 residues. V was trimmed by 5 bases and J by 2 bases, leaving 13 bases between them. CDR3 loop: CASSTNRVPYNEQFF. The CDR3 DNA follows: TGTGCCAGCAGCACAAACAGGGTGCCCTACAATGAGCAGTTCTTC.

The rearrangement links TRBV6-1 to TRBJ2-7; D could derive from TRBD1 or TRBD2 (6 bases each). CDR1 MNHNS and CDR2 SASEGT come from the germline V gene. The CDR3 is made up of 16 amino acids. V lost 10 bases, J lost 4 bases, and 26 bases lay in between. CDR3 in DNA: TGTGCCACCCTTCCGGAGGCGAAGGGGGGCGGGTACGAGCAGTACTTC. This encodes CATLPEAKGGGYEQYF.

This clone has at least ten counts. At the DNA level, this CDR3 is encoded by other sequences in the same sample as well. The chain has TRBV25-1 and TRBJ1-1; TRBD1 might be the D (5 bases). The CDR3 runs 13 residues. Germline assignment: CDR1 MGHDK and CDR2 SYGVNS. V shed 7 bases and J shed 4 bases, with 13 bases lying between them. The DNA for the CDR3 is TGTGCCAGCATCCGGGGTGGGGGCACTGAAGCTTTCTTT. It is translated as CASIRGGGTEAFF.